This T cell receptor beta chain appears in the sequencing data of a study of T cells in Graves' hyperthyroidism and ophthalmopathy. Exclusion followed for patients with uncontrolled infection, other autoimmune disease, pregnancy or lactation. V shed 6 bases, J shed 0 bases, and the junction held 12 bases outside the gene matches. Germline V gene data show CDR1 as DFQATT and CDR2 as SNEGSKA (reference sequence). The CDR3 is 19 amino acids. RNA transcripts were the template for amplifying TCR beta CDR3 regions. HTBI primers were the set used in a first-round RT-PCR of the TCR CDR3. Using its own MiXCR run on the multiplex PCR reads, TCRdb lists one record per CDR3 protein. In the table there are around 300,000 distinct CDR3 sequences, roughly an eighth of which are singletons. Details on this clonotype: Its antigen is undetermined.

Study-wide results and limits: Through a model of 13 V-J features, ophthalmopathy was separated from stable hyperthyroidism.

The sequenced sample was blood. The sequence was obtained from a woman in her forties with Graves' ophthalmopathy. The chain uses TRBV20-1 and TRBJ2-3, with 16 bases matching TRBD2. The CDR3 loop reads CSAEIRAGLAGGSTDTQYF. The DNA for the CDR3 is TGCAGTGCCGAGATCAGAGCGGGACTAGCGGGGGGGAGCACAGATACGCAGTATTTT.